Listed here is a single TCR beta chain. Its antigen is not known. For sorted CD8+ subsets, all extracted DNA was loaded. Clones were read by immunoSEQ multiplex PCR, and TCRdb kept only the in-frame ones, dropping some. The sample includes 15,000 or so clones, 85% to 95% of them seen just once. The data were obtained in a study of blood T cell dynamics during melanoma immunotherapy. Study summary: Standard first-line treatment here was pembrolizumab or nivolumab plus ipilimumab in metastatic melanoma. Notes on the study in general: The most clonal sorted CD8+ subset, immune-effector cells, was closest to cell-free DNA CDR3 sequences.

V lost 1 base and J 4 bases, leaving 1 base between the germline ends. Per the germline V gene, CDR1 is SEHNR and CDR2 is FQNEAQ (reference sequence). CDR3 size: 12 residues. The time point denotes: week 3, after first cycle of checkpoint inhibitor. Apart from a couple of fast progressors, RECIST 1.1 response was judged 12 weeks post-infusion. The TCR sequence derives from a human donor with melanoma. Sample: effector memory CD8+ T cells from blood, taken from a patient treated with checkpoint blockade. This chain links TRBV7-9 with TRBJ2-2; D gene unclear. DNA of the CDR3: TGTGCCAGCAGCTTAGTCACCGGGGAGCTGTTTTTT. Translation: CASSLVTGELFF.